This TCR beta chain was retrieved from a study of T cell repertoires in cytomegalovirus infection. Study background: Selected CMV epitopes included recently identified HLA-C-restricted ones as well as well-studied HLA-B-restricted ones. Shared public TCR beta signatures pointed to both CMV infection and a matching HLA type.

Notes on the study in general: It was HLA-C-restricted CMV-specific TCR beta clonotypes that dominated the response ex vivo. Carriers of CMV and the relevant HLA type were discriminated by public TCR beta frequency.

Concerning this clonotype: The antigen remains unidentified.

MiXCR, applied by TCRdb to the reads, yields one record per CDR3 protein. Altogether hundreds of thousands of distinct CDR3 sequences are present, around 31% being singletons, with the ten largest covering around 15%. Trimming cost V 2 bases and J 0 bases; bases outside gene matches: 12. Germline V gene lookup returns CDR1 SGHVS and CDR2 FNYEAQ. The CDR3 contains 18 residues. The sequence derives from a human donor in good health (CMV status not recorded). Some clones in this sample may be carry-over from other donors' samples. The rearrangement links TRBV7-6 to TRBJ2-5, with TRBD2 matching 7 bases. The sample in question was cultured CD8+ T cells from PBMCs, obtained from culture after CMV antigen stimulation. The CDR3 protein is CASSLLSRGGGDQETQYF. Here the CDR3 DNA reads TGTGCCAGCAGCTTACTATCCCGGGGCGGGGGAGACCAAGAGACCCAGTACTTC.